This T cell receptor (beta chain) was documented in a study of T cell repertoires in cytomegalovirus infection. In the study overall: Indications of both CMV infection and matching HLA type were provided by public TCR beta signatures.

V was pared by 3 bases and J by 6 bases, with 18 bases between. CDR3 length: 15 residues. Germline assignment: CDR1 SNHLY and CDR2 FYNNEI. Details on this clonotype: Its antigen is unknown.

Whole-study results and caveats: Frequencies of public TCR beta families were cumulated, and this identified carriers of CMV plus the relevant HLA. The study found HLA-C-restricted CMV-specific TCR beta clonotypes dominating the ex vivo response.

TCRdb reprocessed the reads via MiXCR and lists one record per CDR3 protein. Among more than 85,000 distinct CDR3 sequences listed, 25% to 30% were seen once. Sequences were derived from CD8+ T cells from cultured PBMCs, sampled from culture after CMV antigen stimulation. This clonotype originated in a human donor in good health (CMV status not recorded). Some clones in this sample may be carry-over from other donors' samples. The V gene is TRBV2, the J gene TRBJ2-7; weak D call: TRBD1 (6 bases). CDR3 in amino acids: CASSEGTTALPEQYF. DNA for the CDR3: TGTGCCAGCAGTGAGGGGACAACTGCCCTTCCCGAGCAGTACTTC.